The sequence of this T cell receptor beta chain was determined in a study of blood T cell repertoires in COVID-19 (dated by TCRdb to 2020 to 2022). Describing the broader study: Samples from collaborators originated in the United States, Italy and Spain and spanned both the acute and convalescent phases of COVID-19. The material from the prospective study consisted of cDNA or gDNA derived from T cells, B-cell-depleted T cells, or PBMCs. Subjects who had been exposed to COVID-19, were actively infected with it, or had recovered from it provided the deeply sampled blood TCRbeta repertoires that made up the dataset. The repertoires were released in a freely available public database meant as a resource for research on the immune response to SARS-CoV-2. The samples were drawn from the first 160 participants of the ongoing ImmuneRACE study and from 1,254 subjects provided by 6 global collaborators. Sample metadata almost always included a de-identified subject ID, COVID-19 status, age in years and sex. HLA class I and class II types, where available, came from metadata supplied by the sample provider rather than from assay-based typing. The paper's findings and limits, for the study overall: The amount of clinical and demographic metadata varied by source and participant and was provided uncurated.

The CDR3, from cysteine to phenylalanine, totals 12 residues. CDR3 DNA is the only sequence kept; it has 36 bases, read in frame from the first base. Per the germline V gene, SNHLY is the CDR1 and FYNNEI is the CDR2. The junction shows trimming of 5 bases on V and 7 bases on J, and the gene matches do not reach 5 bases of it. Regarding this clone: No antigen is known for it. No base-level quality is on record; no much larger clone is a single base apart.

TCRbeta CDR3 regions were amplified from genomic DNA by means of the immunoSEQ Assay, a bias-controlled multiplex PCR. The authors processed their data as follows. Nucleated cell counts per sample were estimated from amplification of reference gene primers within the assay. To quantify the absolute abundance of each unique TCRbeta CDR3 rearrangement, sequence reads were collapsed and filtered. For each sample, productive Simpson clonality was calculated as the square root of Simpson's diversity index across productive rearrangements. TCRdb took this table from immuneACCESS and kept in-frame rearrangements with V and J called. Such tables lack part of the clones; where checked against another copy, unresolved V genes explain under half of the gap, and the rest is unexplained. V and J calls and clone size are as listed in that table; D and trimming were resolved from the DNA. This sample holds around 220,000 clones; around 86% were observed only once. 5.1% of the sample is taken by the ten largest.

Whole blood was collected in K2EDTA tubes by collaborating institutions according to the institutions' own protocols. For TCRbeta analysis, collaborators shipped samples in one of three forms: frozen whole blood, isolated PBMCs, or DNA extracted from either of those sample types. The receptor comes from a human donor in a cohort sampled during active COVID-19. Sequenced input: peripheral blood. Rearrangement joined TRBV2 to TRBJ2-7, and TRBD1 aligns with 7 junction nucleotides. The bases read TGTGCCAGCAGTCTGACAGGGAAAGAGCAGTACTTC. The translation is CASSLTGKEQYF. Here the CDR3 is joined to the reference TRBV2 and TRBJ2-7 genes, and the full variable domain is: EPEVTQTPSHQVTQMGQEVILRCVPISNHLYFYWYRQILGQKVEFLVSFYNNEISEKSEIFDDQFSVERPDGSNFTLKIRSTKLEDSAMYFCASSLTGKEQYFGPGTRLTVT.